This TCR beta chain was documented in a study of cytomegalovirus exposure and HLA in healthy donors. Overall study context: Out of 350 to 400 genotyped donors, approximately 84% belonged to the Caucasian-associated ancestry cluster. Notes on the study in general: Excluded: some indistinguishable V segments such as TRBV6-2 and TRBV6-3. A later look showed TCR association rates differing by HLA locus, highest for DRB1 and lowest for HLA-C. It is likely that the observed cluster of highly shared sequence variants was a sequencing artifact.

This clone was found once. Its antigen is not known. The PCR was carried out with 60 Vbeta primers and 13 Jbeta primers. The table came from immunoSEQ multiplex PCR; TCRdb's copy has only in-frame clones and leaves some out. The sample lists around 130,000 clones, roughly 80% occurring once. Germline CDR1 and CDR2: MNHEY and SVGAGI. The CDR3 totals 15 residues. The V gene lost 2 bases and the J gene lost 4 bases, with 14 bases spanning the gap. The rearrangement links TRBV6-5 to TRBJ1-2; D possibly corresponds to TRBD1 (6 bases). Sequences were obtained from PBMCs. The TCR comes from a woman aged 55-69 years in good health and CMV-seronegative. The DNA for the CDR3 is TGTGCCAGCAGTTACAAGGGGGGGACCATCTATGGCTACACCTTC. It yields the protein CASSYKGGTIYGYTF.